This T cell receptor (beta chain) was retrieved from a study of a mutant IDH1 vaccine in newly diagnosed glioma. At the level of the study: It was radiotherapy, temozolomide, or both that patients received previously, with most receiving both.

Time point meaning: week 11, during vaccination. The investigators gave 300 ug of mutant IDH1 20-mer peptide in each vaccine dose, together with topical imiquimod. In this sample, this clone turned up once. Its antigen is unknown. The germline V gene encodes CDR1 LNHDA and CDR2 SQIVND (reference sequence). The CDR3 length is 20 residues. V was clipped by 8 bases and J by 0 bases; unmatched bases: 22. Regarding the study as a whole: Across multiple MHC alleles, 90% to 95% of patients had vaccine-induced responses. Pseudoprogression seemed unlinked to shifts in top peripheral T cell clonotypes.

Data came from immunoSEQ multiplex PCR; TCRdb stores just in-frame clones and leaves some out. In the table there are tens of thousands of clones, roughly 84% of which are singletons. Here the sequenced sample was PBMCs, taken from a glioma patient whose treatment included an IDH1 peptide vaccine. This clonotype was obtained from a middle-aged man with glioma. The chain recombines TRBV19 with TRBJ1-5, with 7 bases lining up with TRBD1. CDR3 in DNA: TGTGCCAGTTCAGGGGGTCGCCCCTACCCTTATGTCCTTAGCAATCAGCCCCAGCATTTT. This sequence encodes CASSGGRPYPYVLSNQPQHF.